This TCR beta chain originates from a study of cytomegalovirus exposure and HLA in healthy donors. Overall study findings and caveats: For cytomegalovirus status, the classifier reportedly gave diagnoses with high specificity and sensitivity. There were some public TCRs occurring in many donors, but most TCR sequences were rare.

Germline loops: CDR1 SEHNR, CDR2 FQNEAQ (reference sequence). V was shortened by 3 bases and J by 4 bases, with 12 bases between the two germline ends. CDR3 size: 14 residues. TCRdb's copy holds only in-frame clones and misses some; the assay was immunoSEQ multiplex PCR. The table lists roughly 220,000 clones, about 89% of them singletons. This clone was seen a single time. Its antigen is unidentified. This chain connects TRBV7-9 to TRBJ1-2; TRBD1 might be the D (5 bases). The specimen was PBMCs. The sequence was collected from a woman under 30 in good health and CMV-seronegative. The CDR3 DNA reads TGTGCCAGCAGCTTTAAAGGGGAACTCTATGGCTACACCTTC. Translating it yields CASSFKGELYGYTF.